Each of the 30 T cell receptor beta chains below was sequenced from the same sample in a study of T-cell memory formation after mild COVID-19. TCRdb reanalysed the 5' RACE reads using MiXCR and keeps one entry per CDR3 protein. Altogether fewer than 500,000 distinct CDR3 sequences are present, around a quarter being singletons, with the ten largest covering 12%. Sequencing used PBMCs or a T cell subset sorted from them (not recorded which). These TCRs come from an adult woman who had mild COVID-19 (a few samples of this study predate the infection). Cell type and time point are not known.

The V gene is TRBV4-2, the J gene TRBJ1-6, with D uncertain. V was clipped by 4 bases and J by 5 bases, with 3 bases between them. Germline CDR1 LGHNA, CDR2 YNFKEQ. The CDR3 sequence is 12 residues long. CDR3 sequence reads: CASSPDNSPLHF. CDR3 DNA: TGTGCCAGCAGCCCAGATAATTCACCCCTCCACTTT.

This sequence joins TRBV12-3 or TRBV12-4 and TRBJ2-1; D is perhaps TRBD2 (5 bases). The CDR3 covers 14 residues. The V end lost 8 bases, the J end lost 7 bases, and 18 bases lay between the germline ends. The DNA for the CDR3 is TGTGCCAGCTTCCCGGGGAGTGGTGAGAATGAGCAGTTCTTC. It is translated as CASFPGSGENEQFF.

The rearrangement links TRBV20-1 to TRBJ2-7, with 9 bases that match TRBD1. V lost 0 bases to trimming and J lost 6 bases; unmatched junction nucleotides: 6. CDR3 size: 14 residues. Germline CDR1 and CDR2: DFQATT and SNEGSKA (reference sequence). CDR3 sequence: CSARDTGGWIEQYF. The CDR3 region has the DNA TGCAGTGCTAGAGATACAGGGGGCTGGATCGAGCAGTACTTC.

The V and J genes are TRBV2 and TRBJ2-5, with a weak D call TRBD2 (7 bases). This CDR3 is built from 14 residues. CDR1 is SNHLY, CDR2 FYNNEI, per germline. V lost 6 bases, J lost 5 bases, and 16 bases lay in between. The CDR3 protein is CASRGGGPSETQYF. CDR3 in DNA: TGTGCCAGCAGGGGAGGGGGGCCCTCGGAGACCCAGTACTTC.

The chain links TRBV12-3 or TRBV12-4 to TRBJ2-1; 10 bases match TRBD2. This CDR3 has 15 residues. V shed 6 bases and J 5 bases; nucleotides not matched to a gene: 7. The CDR3 sequence is CASRAGTSENNEQFF. The CDR3, as DNA: TGTGCCAGCAGAGCAGGGACTAGCGAGAACAATGAGCAGTTCTTC.

The rearrangement uses TRBV6-5 and TRBJ1-6; D is ambiguous. The CDR3 length is 15 residues. Germline values: CDR1 MNHEY, CDR2 SVGAGI. Trimming took 1 base from V and 8 from J, leaving 12 bases between them. The CDR3 nucleotides read TGTGCCAGCAGTTACTTGGAACGGCTGTATTCACCCCTCCACTTT. This gives the protein CASSYLERLYSPLHF.

Only a few counts were recorded for this clonotype. This chain joins TRBV5-4 and TRBJ1-5; TRBD1 is a possible D gene (6 bases). Germline CDR1 and CDR2: SGHNT and YYREEE (reference sequence). The CDR3 has 14 residues. V dropped 5 bases and J dropped 4 bases, with 13 bases sitting between them. Here the CDR3 DNA reads TGTGCCAGCAGTAGGGGGAGGATAAATCAGCCCCAGCATTTT. Amino acids: CASSRGRINQPQHF. Full variable domain (missing parts from reference TRBV5-4 and TRBJ1-5): ETGVTQSPTHLIKTRGQQVTLRCSSQSGHNTVSWYQQALGQGPQFIFQYYREEENGRGNFPPRFSGLQFPNYSSELNVNALELDDSALYLCASSRGRINQPQHFGDGTRLSIL.

The rearrangement uses TRBV24-1 and TRBJ2-1; either TRBD1 or TRBD2 may supply D (5 bases each). The germline V and J ends were trimmed by 1 base and 7 bases, with 16 bases remaining between them. In germline, CDR1 is KGHDR, CDR2 SFDVKD. This CDR3 is 16 amino acids long. The CDR3 region has the DNA TGTGCCACCAGTGATTTAAGGGGAGAACCGAGAAATGAGCAGTTCTTC. This sequence encodes CATSDLRGEPRNEQFF.

Only a few counts were recorded for this clonotype. The V call is TRBV6-1, the J call TRBJ2-1; D may be TRBD2 (6 bases). Per the germline V gene, CDR1 is MNHNS and CDR2 is SASEGT. Deletions cut 5 bases from V and 3 bases from J, with 14 bases between. The CDR3 sequence is 15 residues long. DNA for the CDR3: TGTGCCAGCAGTCCGAGGACTATGGTCTACAATGAGCAGTTCTTC. Translating gives CASSPRTMVYNEQFF.

The chain carries TRBV7-9 and TRBJ2-1, with 7 bases matching TRBD2. The junction had 11 bases not matched to a gene; V was cut back by 2 bases and J by 4 bases. The germline CDR1 and CDR2 sequences are SEHNR and FQNEAQ (reference sequence). CDR3 length equals 17 residues. The CDR3 bases are TGTGCCAGCAGCTTATGGCCCCGGCTAGCGGTATACAATGAGCAGTTCTTC. As protein: CASSLWPRLAVYNEQFF.

This clonotype was observed a handful of times. The chain joins TRBV20-1 to TRBJ1-5; D is uncertain. The CDR3 extends over 15 amino acids. Per germline, CDR1 DFQATT and CDR2 SNEGSKA (reference sequence). V was cut by 2 bases and J by 0 bases, with 11 bases left in between. The CDR3: CSARSPNHSNQPQHF. DNA of the CDR3: TGCAGTGCTAGATCGCCAAACCATAGCAATCAGCCCCAGCATTTT.

Only a few counts were recorded for this clonotype. The chain links TRBV5-1 to TRBJ2-7; 8 bases align to TRBD2. CDR3 length equals 15 residues. Germline assignment: CDR1 SGHRS and CDR2 YFSETQ. V was pared by 0 bases and J by 2 bases, with 4 bases of the junction left unmatched. CDR3 in amino acids: CASSLGTSITYEQYF. Written as DNA, the CDR3 is TGCGCCAGCAGCTTGGGGACTAGCATAACCTACGAGCAGTACTTC.

This clonotype has only a few counts. The chain has TRBV9 and TRBJ1-2; tentatively, D is TRBD1 (5 bases). The ends were cut back, 0 bases at V and 0 bases at J, with 15 bases in the middle. The CDR3 sequence is 17 residues long. In germline, CDR1 is SGDLS, CDR2 YYNGEE. In nucleotides, the CDR3 is TGTGCCAGCAGCGTAGGGGACGGATTGACCTCTAACTATGGCTACACCTTC. Translated, it gives CASSVGDGLTSNYGYTF.

V usage is TRBV12-3 or TRBV12-4 and J usage is TRBJ2-1; TRBD1 agrees at 10 bases. The CDR3 has 15 amino acids. V shed 6 bases, J shed 8 bases, and the junction held 10 bases outside the gene matches. For the CDR3, the DNA is TGTGCCAGCAGCCCGGGACAGGGGTGGGAGTATGAGCAGTTCTTC. Its translation: CASSPGQGWEYEQFF.

The chain combines TRBV24-1 with TRBJ1-5; D is unresolved. The CDR3 is made up of 14 amino acids. Trimming stripped 2 bases from V and 7 bases from J, with 11 bases between. CDR1 is KGHDR and CDR2 is SFDVKD in the germline V gene. The CDR3 loop is CATSDYSRFQPQHF. The CDR3 DNA reads as TGTGCCACCAGTGATTATAGCCGATTCCAGCCCCAGCATTTT.

This clonotype was counted a few times. The chain couples TRBV7-2 to TRBJ2-7; 10 bases are a match to TRBD1. After removal of 5 bases from V and 4 bases from J, the junction contained 8 bases not matched to a gene. The CDR3 loop spans 15 amino acids. The germline gives CDR1 SGHTA, CDR2 FQGNSA. CDR3: CASSPRDRGQYEQYF. CDR3 nucleotide sequence: TGTGCCAGCAGCCCCCGGGACAGGGGACAGTACGAGCAGTACTTC.

This chain joins TRBV12-3 or TRBV12-4 and TRBJ2-7, with TRBD2 matching 11 bases. CDR3 size: 14 residues. With 4 bases clipped from V and 2 bases from J, the junction kept 1 base outside the gene matches. For the CDR3, the DNA is TGTGCCAGCAGTTCGGGACTAGCGGCCTACGAGCAGTACTTC. Translated: CASSSGLAAYEQYF.

This clonotype appeared a single time. The chain carries TRBV10-3 and TRBJ2-3, with D possibly being TRBD2 (6 bases). This CDR3 spans 13 amino acids. Trimming left V 4 bases short and J 4 bases short, with 9 bases between. Germline-derived CDR1 and CDR2 are ENHRY and SYGVKD. CDR3 amino acids: CAISGRESDTQYF. Written as DNA, the CDR3 is TGTGCCATCAGTGGACGGGAGTCAGATACGCAGTATTTT.

The rearrangement links TRBV5-1 to TRBJ2-3; 13 positions agree with TRBD2. The CDR3 loop spans 18 amino acids. CDR1 and CDR2 from the germline V gene are SGHRS and YFSETQ. The ends lost 3 bases at V and 2 bases at J; junction bases unmatched: 9. CDR3 nucleotide sequence: TGCGCCAGCAGCTCTGGACTAGCGGGGGCACGATACACAGATACGCAGTATTTT. Amino acid sequence: CASSSGLAGARYTDTQYF.

This clonotype was counted a few times. V is TRBV12-3 or TRBV12-4 and J is TRBJ2-7; D is unresolved. V was trimmed by 4 bases and J by 7 bases, leaving 8 bases between them. The CDR3 is made up of 11 amino acids. The CDR3 spells CASSSGEEQYF. CDR3 DNA sequence: TGTGCCAGCAGTTCCGGAGAGGAGCAGTACTTC.

This clonotype was counted a few times. The chain has TRBV6-6 and TRBJ2-7; perhaps TRBD1 as D (5 bases). Looked up from germline, CDR1 is MNHNY and CDR2 is SVGAGI (reference sequence). V lost 8 bases and J 3 bases, leaving 14 bases between the germline ends. The CDR3 loop spans 13 amino acids. In DNA form, the CDR3 reads TGTGCCAGCCTAGAAGGGGCCGGCTACGAGCAGTACTTC. Amino acids: CASLEGAGYEQYF.

V usage is TRBV6-5 and J usage is TRBJ2-3; D ambiguous. The CDR3 contains 13 residues. Germline CDR1 and CDR2: MNHEY and SVGAGI. With 4 bases removed from V and 6 bases from J, the gap between germline ends came to 11 bases. The CDR3 reads CASSSPGPDTQYF. In nucleotides, the CDR3 is TGTGCCAGCAGTTCCCCGGGCCCTGATACGCAGTATTTT.

This clonotype showed up many times. V and J are TRBV25-1 and TRBJ2-7; 10 nucleotides agree with TRBD1. The CDR3 covers 17 residues. The germline CDR1 and CDR2 sequences are MGHDK and SYGVNS. Unmatched junction bases numbered 10, after V lost 2 bases and J lost 3 bases. For the CDR3, the DNA is TGTGCCAGCAGTGAAGGGCGAATGACAGGGGGCAGCTACGAGCAGTACTTC. Encoded protein: CASSEGRMTGGSYEQYF.

The chain links TRBV7-3 to TRBJ2-7; TRBD2 might be the D (6 bases). CDR1 SGHTA and CDR2 FQGTGA come from the germline V gene. Deletions cut 4 bases from V and 1 base from J, with 11 bases between. CDR3 length equals 14 residues. The CDR3 DNA follows: TGTGCCAGCAGCTCTAGGAGGGGATCCTACGAGCAGTACTTC. It is translated as CASSSRRGSYEQYF.

The chain employs TRBV9 and TRBJ2-3; 14 nucleotides line up with TRBD2. The V and J ends lost 4 bases and 6 bases, in that order; junction bases with no gene match: 7. CDR1 SGDLS and CDR2 YYNGEE come from the germline V gene. This CDR3 has 16 residues. This chain's CDR3 is CASSLGTSGRGDTQYF. The CDR3 DNA reads as TGTGCCAGCAGCCTGGGGACTAGCGGGAGAGGGGATACGCAGTATTTT.

The J gene is TRBJ2-7, the V gene TRBV5-1, with 8 bases fitting TRBD2. CDR3 length equals 15 residues. Germline V CDR1 and CDR2: SGHRS, YFSETQ. Trimming removed 0 bases from V and 1 base from J; junction bases left unmatched: 3. DNA for the CDR3: TGCGCCAGCAGCTTGGTAGCGGGGTCATCCTACGAGCAGTACTTC. It encodes CASSLVAGSSYEQYF.

The chain is built from TRBV5-1 and TRBJ2-3; D gene unclear. Trimming took off 0 bases at V and 5 bases at J, with 13 bases between the two ends. The CDR3 sequence is 15 residues long. Germline V CDR1 and CDR2: SGHRS, YFSETQ. CDR3 DNA: TGCGCCAGCAGCTTGGAACGGTCTAGTGTAGATACGCAGTATTTT. As protein: CASSLERSSVDTQYF.

The chain employs TRBV11-2 and TRBJ2-3, with TRBD2 matching 12 bases. Trimming removed 6 bases from V and 4 bases from J; junction bases left unmatched: 8. The V gene's germline CDR1 is SGHAT and CDR2 FQNNGV. The CDR3 loop spans 16 amino acids. Here the CDR3 DNA reads TGTGCCAGCAGACTAGCGGGAGGAACCGGCGCAGATACGCAGTATTTT. Translating gives CASRLAGGTGADTQYF.

The table lists this clonotype with many counts. The rearrangement uses TRBV12-3 or TRBV12-4 and TRBJ1-2; maybe TRBD1 (5 bases). The CDR3 is made up of 13 amino acids. Trimming left V 2 bases short and J 5 bases short, with 9 bases between. CDR3: CASSLSGLYGYTF. The CDR3 nucleotides are TGTGCCAGCAGTTTATCAGGGCTATATGGCTACACCTTC.

Only a few counts were recorded for this clonotype. This chain joins TRBV5-1 and TRBJ1-2; 8 bases align to TRBD1. This CDR3 is built from 13 residues. Unmatched junction bases numbered 6, after V lost 4 bases and J lost 7 bases. Germline V gene lookup returns CDR1 SGHRS and CDR2 YFSETQ. The CDR3 here is CASSQDRDTGYTF. CDR3 sequence (DNA): TGCGCCAGCAGCCAGGACAGGGATACTGGCTACACCTTC. The full variable domain, completed using reference TRBV5-1 and TRBJ1-2, is KAGVTQTPRYLIKTRGQQVTLSCSPISGHRSVSWYQQTPGQGLQFLFEYFSETQRNKGNFPGRFSGRQFSNSRSEMNVSTLELGDSALYLCASSQDRDTGYTFGSGTRLTVV.